This T cell receptor beta chain was obtained from a study of blood T cell repertoires in COVID-19. Overall study context: Italy, Spain and the United States were the sources of the convalescent and acute COVID-19 samples. PBMCs, B-cell-depleted T cells, or T cells were the source of the cDNA or gDNA that made up the material.

CDR1 and CDR2 from the germline V gene are SGHRS and YFSETQ. The CDR3 runs 15 residues. V lost 6 bases, J lost 5 bases, and 10 bases stayed unmatched. In the source study's methods: Estimates of nucleated cell counts were drawn from the amplification of reference gene primers. TCRdb keeps only in-frame clones here, not all; method: immunoSEQ multiplex PCR. V, J and clone size are those of that table, while D and trimming were read from the DNA. The sample has some 41,000 clones; over 80% are singletons. The sequence was obtained from a man at least 80 years old in a cohort sampled during active COVID-19. The chain recombines TRBV5-1 with TRBJ1-2; 10 bases agree with TRBD1. The sequenced sample was peripheral blood. The CDR3 coding sequence is TGCGCCAGCACCATAACGGGGACAGGGGCTTATGGCTACACCTTC. It is translated as CASTITGTGAYGYTF.